The clone carrying this T cell receptor beta chain occurred a few times. The sample comes from a study of identical twins. This CDR3 comprises 15 residues. V was shortened by 5 bases and J by 1 base, with 15 bases between the two germline ends. TCRdb redid the calling of the 5' RACE reads with MiXCR, one entry per CDR3 protein. The sample lists over 600,000 distinct CDR3 sequences; approximately 22% were seen once. The sample was also reused in another study, on T cells expressing NK-cell markers.

The sample consisted of PBMCs. The chain links TRBV12-3 or TRBV12-4 to TRBJ2-7, with D perhaps TRBD1 or TRBD2 (7 bases each). This receptor was identified in a woman in her late teens or twenties in good health. The CDR3 region is CASSRRGGRSYEQYF. The CDR3 DNA sequence: TGTGCCAGCAGTCGCAGGGGGGGAAGGTCCTACGAGCAGTACTTC.